This T cell receptor (beta chain) was captured in a study of T cell repertoires in cytomegalovirus infection. This clonotype came up a few times. Its specificity is not known. Germline assignment: CDR1 SGHAT and CDR2 FQNNGV. V was cut by 7 bases and J by 0 bases, with 15 bases left in between. The CDR3 sequence is 15 residues long. TCRdb re-called the reads with MiXCR, one entry per CDR3 protein. The repertoire holds a few hundred thousand distinct CDR3 sequences, with almost 30% as singletons. The rearrangement links TRBV11-2 to TRBJ1-1; D is perhaps TRBD1 (5 bases). The clonotype comes from a human donor in good health (CMV status not recorded). Some clones in this sample may be carry-over from other donors' samples. The sample was cultured PBMCs, taken from culture after CMV antigen stimulation. Here the CDR3 reads CASTHGGRMNTEAFF. CDR3 DNA sequence: TGTGCCAGCACCCACGGGGGACGGATGAACACTGAAGCTTTCTTT.